This T cell receptor (beta chain) was documented in a study of cytomegalovirus exposure and HLA in healthy donors. Notes on the study in general: A later analysis reported that several of the most significant clusters appeared to be linked to common viral pathogens, among them Epstein-Barr virus.

PCR was performed using 60 Vbeta and 13 Jbeta primers. Only in-frame clones appear in the TCRdb table, and some are missing; sequencing was by immunoSEQ multiplex PCR. Among about 120,000 clones listed, about four fifths were seen once. Healthy donors of bone marrow made up the group. Although they were nominally healthy when sampled, donors likely had unrecorded immune exposures. Notes on this clone: Its antigen is undetermined.

Per germline, CDR1 SGDLS and CDR2 YYNGEE. V lost 0 bases, J lost 0 bases, and 15 bases lay in between. This CDR3 comprises 17 residues. Material for sequencing was PBMCs. This receptor was taken from a woman younger than 45 in good health and CMV-seronegative. J is TRBJ2-5 and V is TRBV9; a weak D match, TRBD2 (5 bases). The CDR3 DNA sequence: TGTGCCAGCAGCGTAGGCCTGGCGGGTGGGTACCAAGAGACCCAGTACTTC. Its translation is CASSVGLAGGYQETQYF.